The T cell receptor (beta chain) described here comes from a study of blood T cell repertoires in COVID-19. Profiled with immunoSEQ multiplex PCR; TCRdb holds only in-frame clones, not every one. The data show almost 500,000 clones, approximately 90% seen once. Germline CDR1 and CDR2: SGDLS and YYNGEE. The CDR3 is 13 residues long. Trimming left V 0 bases short and J 4 bases short, with 7 bases between. What was sequenced was PBMCs or T cells enriched from blood (not recorded which). The receptor was isolated from a woman aged 55-70 years who had recovered from COVID-19. The J gene is TRBJ1-2, the V gene TRBV9; D uncertain. The CDR3 here is CASSVATGYGYTF. CDR3 nucleotide sequence: TGTGCCAGCAGCGTAGCTACGGGCTATGGCTACACCTTC. The full variable domain, in which reference TRBV9 and TRBJ1-2 provide the parts outside the CDR3, is DSGVTQTPKHLITATGQRVTLRCSPRSGDLSVYWYQQSLDQGLQFLIQYYNGEERAKGNILERFSAQQFPDLHSELNLSSLELGDSALYFCASSVATGYGYTFGSGTRLTVV.